Included here is one T cell receptor (beta chain) sequence, with context. The sample belongs to a study of T-cell memory formation after mild COVID-19. TCRdb used MiXCR to reprocess the 5' RACE reads, holding one entry per CDR3 protein. The sample has around 400,000 distinct CDR3 sequences; about 24% are singletons. V gave up 1 base and J gave up 0 bases, with 10 bases separating them. The CDR3 is 15 amino acids. Germline V gives CDR1 SGHVS, CDR2 FQNEAQ. The chain combines TRBV7-8 with TRBJ2-7; D is possibly TRBD2 (5 bases). The source material was PBMCs or a T cell subset sorted from them (not recorded which). The receptor's source is an adult woman who had mild COVID-19 (a few samples of this study predate the infection). Cell type and time point are not known. The CDR3 spells CASSLGRTPSYEQYF. CDR3 DNA sequence: TGTGCCAGCAGCTTAGGTAGGACTCCCTCCTACGAGCAGTACTTC.